Detailed here is one TCR beta chain. This sample is drawn from a study of blood T cell repertoires in COVID-19. Study details: The samples span acute and convalescent COVID-19 from the United States, Italy and Spain. Nucleic acid was either cDNA or gDNA, and it came from T cells, B-cell-depleted T cells, or PBMCs.

Original handling: Reference gene primers were amplified, and this amplification served to estimate nucleated cell counts. The assay was immunoSEQ multiplex PCR, and TCRdb's table has in-frame clones only and misses some. The V and J calls and the clone size are those of that table, but D and trimming were determined from the DNA. Here the sample spans about 220,000 clones, around 80% being singletons. CDR3 length: 13 residues. CDR1 and CDR2 (germline): SGHVS, FNYEAQ. Trimming removed 5 bases at V and 6 bases at J, with 11 bases between. The rearrangement joins TRBV7-6 to TRBJ1-5; D may be TRBD1 (6 bases). The TCR was taken from a woman in her 70s with acute or convalescent COVID-19. The sequenced material came from peripheral blood. This CDR3 reads CASSPGDSQPQHF. CDR3 DNA: TGTGCCAGCAGCCCAGGGGATTCTCAGCCCCAGCATTTT.